This T cell receptor (beta chain) was observed in a study of T-cell memory formation after mild COVID-19 (TCRdb year 2021). Looking at the study overall: Most TCR sequence clusters were specific to one of the two donors. In a couple of donors, T-cell clones that expanded and contracted after mild COVID-19 were tracked by sequencing TCRalpha and TCRbeta repertoires over time. Two young, previously healthy adult volunteers made up the cohort, one male and one female.

About this clonotype: What this receptor recognizes is not known. No base quality information exists; no much larger clone differs at one position.

Sequenced on an Illumina NovaSeq 6000. Using 5'RACE with constant-segment primers, TCRalpha and TCRbeta cDNA libraries were constructed, with sample barcodes and unique molecular identifiers added in the process. RNA was extracted from every sample with Trizol reagent. Amplification of the libraries took two PCR steps, and the second step added a second sample barcode plus Illumina TruSeq adapters. Sequencing of the libraries was done on an Illumina NovaSeq, producing 2 x 150 bp paired-end reads. Concerning the study's data processing: With migec v1.2.7, reads were demultiplexed and then collapsed into UMI-guided consensus sequences. Using mixcr v2.1.11, UMI consensuses were aligned to TRA and TRB V and J templates and then assembled into clonotypes. A clonotype was counted as expanded or contracted only when both edgeR and NoisET called the clonotype significant, with the noise models trained on biological replicates. edgeR calls used a false discovery rate-adjusted p below 0.01 and a log2 fold-change threshold of 1. As an exploratory analysis of dynamics, max-normalized trajectories of the 1000 most abundant clonotypes were examined with PCA combined with hierarchical clustering. Each responding clone was given a CD4 or CD8 phenotype based on the CD4+ and CD8+ repertoires, which had been sequenced separately. The public reads were run again by TCRdb, first through fastp at Q25 and then through MiXCR, and only productive beta chains were kept. Duplicate CDR3 protein sequences are folded into a single record with the most common DNA and genes. TCRdb assigned the V and J calls; the authors' analysis was not used. The sample contains around 430,000 distinct CDR3 sequences, around a sixth of them found a single time. The ten top clones hold under 25% of the sample.

Ficoll-Paque density gradient centrifugation was used to isolate PBMCs. The germline V gene supplies CDR1 MGHRA and CDR2 YSYEKL. There are 15 amino acids in the CDR3, from cysteine to phenylalanine inclusive. Kept here is only the CDR3 DNA, which spans 45 bases and is read in frame from base 1. After removal of 5 bases from V and 2 bases from J, the junction retains 8 bases not matched to a gene. The paper's findings and limits, for the study overall: The second-wave clones that peaked on day 37 were not confirmed to be SARS-CoV-2 specific. Some responding clones were detected in pre-infection memory, suggesting pre-existing cross-reactive memory T cells joined the SARS-CoV-2 response. Balanced CD4/CD8 phenotypes were observed for clones contracting from day 15 to 85, whereas a bias towards CD4+ was observed for a second wave of clones expanding from day 15 to 37. Contracting CD4+ clones turned up mainly in the CM and EM memory subsets, whereas EMRA was where CD8+ clones were enriched. The study included only a couple of mild cases, and larger cohorts that include severe cases with pre-infection samples were judged to be necessary.

Material for sequencing was PBMCs or a T cell subset sorted from them (not recorded which). This TCR derives from a man aged 18 to 29 who had mild COVID-19 (a few samples of this study predate the infection). The sample titles of this study are shuffled in the database, so cell type and time point are left out; the donor was told from shared clones. The sequence is built from TRBV4-1 and TRBJ1-2, with 7 bases matching TRBD1. CDR3 reads: CASSEPGTVNYGYTF. The DNA is as follows: TGCGCCAGCAGCGAACCCGGGACAGTCAACTATGGCTACACCTTC.